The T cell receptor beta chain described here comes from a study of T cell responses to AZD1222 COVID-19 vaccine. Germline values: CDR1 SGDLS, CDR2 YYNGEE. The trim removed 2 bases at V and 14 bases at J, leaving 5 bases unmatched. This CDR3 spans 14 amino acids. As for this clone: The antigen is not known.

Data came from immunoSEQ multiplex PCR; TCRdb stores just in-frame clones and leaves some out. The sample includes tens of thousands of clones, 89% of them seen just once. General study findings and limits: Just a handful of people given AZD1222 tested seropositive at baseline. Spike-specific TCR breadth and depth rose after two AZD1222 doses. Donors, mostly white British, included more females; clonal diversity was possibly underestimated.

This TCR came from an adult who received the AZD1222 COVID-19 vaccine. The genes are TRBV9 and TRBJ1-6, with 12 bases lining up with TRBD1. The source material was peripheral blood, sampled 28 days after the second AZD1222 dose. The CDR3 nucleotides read TGTGCCAGCAGCGTGGGACAGGGGGCTAGGGCCCTCCACTTT. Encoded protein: CASSVGQGARALHF. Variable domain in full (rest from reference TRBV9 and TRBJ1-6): DSGVTQTPKHLITATGQRVTLRCSPRSGDLSVYWYQQSLDQGLQFLIQYYNGEERAKGNILERFSAQQFPDLHSELNLSSLELGDSALYFCASSVGQGARALHFGNGTRLTVT.